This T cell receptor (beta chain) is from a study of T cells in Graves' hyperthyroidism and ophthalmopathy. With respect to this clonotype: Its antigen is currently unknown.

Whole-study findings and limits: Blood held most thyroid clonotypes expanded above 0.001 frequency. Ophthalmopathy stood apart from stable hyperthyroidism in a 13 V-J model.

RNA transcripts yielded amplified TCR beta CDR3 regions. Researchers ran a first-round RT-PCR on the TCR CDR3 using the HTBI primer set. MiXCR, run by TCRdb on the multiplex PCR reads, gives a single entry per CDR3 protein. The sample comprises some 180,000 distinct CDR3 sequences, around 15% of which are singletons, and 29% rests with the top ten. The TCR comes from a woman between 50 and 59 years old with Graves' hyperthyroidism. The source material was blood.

The CDR3 DNA follows: TGTGCCAGCTCACCAAGTTTGAAGGAGAACACTGAAGCTTTCTTT. Translating gives CASSPSLKENTEAFF. This chain uses TRBV18 with TRBJ1-1, with unresolved D. The length of the CDR3 is 15 residues. The V end lost 2 bases, the J end lost 1 base, and 11 bases lay between the germline ends. The V gene's germline CDR1 is KGHSH and CDR2 LQKENI.